The 3 T cell receptor beta chains presented below share a single source sample, sequenced in a study of beta chain features in type 1 diabetes. Whole-study results and caveats: Type 1 diabetes patients had moderately but significantly shorter TCRB CDR3s in all four CD4+ subsets.

These receptors' targets are unknown. All of the isolated RNA was reverse transcribed, so expressed TCRB transcripts were sequenced. Assay: immunoSEQ multiplex PCR; the TCRdb copy retains only in-frame clones and omits some. The data show 500,000 to 800,000 clones, 9.5% to 15% seen once. Material for sequencing was naive CD4+ T cells from blood. These receptors were taken from a man in his thirties or forties with type 1 diabetes.

The chain carries TRBV7-2 and TRBJ1-2; D is uncertain. Per germline, CDR1 SGHTA and CDR2 FQGNSA. This CDR3 spans 12 amino acids. V shed 4 bases and J shed 6 bases, with 9 bases lying between them. For the CDR3, the DNA is TGTGCCAGCAGCTCCGTGGTCGATGGCTACACCTTC. It specifies CASSSVVDGYTF. The full variable domain, completed using reference TRBV7-2 and TRBJ1-2, is GAGVSQSPSNKVTEKGKDVELRCDPISGHTALYWYRQSLGQGLEFLIYFQGNSAPDKSGLPSDRFSAERTGGSVSTLTIQRTQQEDSAVYLCASSSVVDGYTFGSGTRLTVV.

The chain carries TRBV10-3 and TRBJ1-3, with 7 bases aligning to TRBD1. The CDR3 covers 15 residues. Germline V gene sequence: CDR1 ENHRY, CDR2 SYGVKD. J lost 2 bases, V lost 2 bases, and 3 bases had no gene match. CDR3 region: CAISERQGAGNTIYF. Written as DNA, the CDR3 is TGTGCCATCAGTGAGCGGCAGGGGGCTGGAAACACCATATATTTT.

The CDR3 sequence is CASRGGPEQFF. CDR3 bases: TGTGCCAGCAGAGGGGGTCCTGAGCAGTTCTTC. The chain has TRBV6-5 and TRBJ2-1; TRBD1 is a possible D gene (6 bases). Germline V gene sequence: CDR1 MNHEY, CDR2 SVGAGI. Deletions cut 6 bases from V and 9 bases from J, with 9 bases between. The CDR3 is 11 amino acids.